Presented here are 21 T cell receptor beta chains from one specimen sequenced in a study of T-cell reconstitution after alpha-beta-depleted transplantation in children. Unique molecular identifiers were used in preparing the TCRbeta library. TCRdb re-analysed the PCR reads in MiXCR, keeping a single row per CDR3 protein. Here the sample spans around 490,000 distinct CDR3 sequences, about an eighth being singletons. The sample was PBMCs, mostly from graft donor cells, taken 180 days after TCRalphabeta/CD19-depleted stem cell transplant. These receptors originate from a female patient aged 2-9 years who had a stem cell transplant for aplastic anemia, so the T cells may come from the graft donor.

This clonotype was detected only a few times. The CDR3 nucleotides read TGTGCCAGCAGCCTACTGCTAGCTTATGAGCAGTTCTTC. Translation: CASSLLLAYEQFF. The V call is TRBV12-3 or TRBV12-4, the J call TRBJ2-1, with a possible D match to TRBD2 (5 bases). The CDR3 spans 13 residues. Between the trimmed V and J ends, which lost 6 bases and 8 bases, there was a span of 14 bases.

V and J are TRBV27 and TRBJ2-3; D uncertain. Germline V gives CDR1 MNHEY, CDR2 SMNVEV (reference sequence). This CDR3 contains 13 residues. V lost 4 bases to trimming and J lost 0 bases, with 5 bases between them. The CDR3 is CASSWMSTDTQYF. CDR3 nucleotides: TGTGCCAGCAGTTGGATGAGCACAGATACGCAGTATTTT.

The chain combines TRBV5-6 with TRBJ1-4; no clear D gene. Germline V gives CDR1 SGHDT, CDR2 YYEEEE. V lost 1 base to trimming and J lost 0 bases, with 10 bases between them. The CDR3 sequence is 16 residues long. The CDR3 reads CASSLSGLATNEKLFF. In DNA, the CDR3 is TGTGCCAGCAGCTTGTCCGGGTTGGCAACTAATGAAAAACTGTTTTTT.

This clonotype turned up a few times. The chain uses TRBV7-2 and TRBJ1-1, with a weak D call TRBD1 (6 bases). The CDR3 sequence is 16 residues long. The germline CDR1 and CDR2 sequences are SGHTA and FQGNSA. V was cut by 3 bases and J by 0 bases, with 14 bases left in between. The CDR3 region is CASSFRGLGMNTEAFF. The CDR3 DNA reads as TGTGCCAGCAGCTTTCGGGGGCTAGGCATGAACACTGAAGCTTTCTTT.

This clonotype was seen more than once but under ten times. The CDR3 protein is CASSLTRRGNTEAFF. The CDR3 nucleotides read TGTGCCAGCAGCTTAACCCGACGGGGTAACACTGAAGCTTTCTTT. The chain carries TRBV7-9 and TRBJ1-1; D is uncertain. The CDR3 loop spans 15 amino acids. CDR1 and CDR2 from the germline V gene are SEHNR and FQNEAQ (reference sequence). Trimming stripped 2 bases from V and 2 bases from J, with 12 bases between.

The J gene is TRBJ2-6, the V gene TRBV5-1; a possible D gene is TRBD1 (5 bases). The CDR3 length is 17 residues. The ends were cut back, 5 bases at V and 0 bases at J, with 15 bases in the middle. CDR1 is SGHRS and CDR2 is YFSETQ in the germline V gene. In nucleotides, the CDR3 is TGCGCCAGCAGTCCTATGACCAGGGCCTCTGGGGCCAACGTCCTGACTTTC. Encoded protein: CASSPMTRASGANVLTF.

The gene calls are TRBV28 and TRBJ2-1, with 10 bases that match TRBD1. This CDR3 region has 16 residues. In germline, CDR1 is MDHEN, CDR2 SYDVKM. Trimming cost V 6 bases and J 4 bases; bases outside gene matches: 9. The CDR3 reads CASRPTGTGAYNEQFF. The DNA for the CDR3 is TGTGCCAGCAGACCCACCGGGACAGGGGCTTACAATGAGCAGTTCTTC.

This clonotype was counted between two and nine times. The V call is TRBV2, the J call TRBJ2-7; D is possibly TRBD1 (6 bases). The CDR3 contains 13 residues. V lost 4 bases and J 1 base, leaving 8 bases between the germline ends. Germline assignment: CDR1 SNHLY and CDR2 FYNNEI. The CDR3 sequence: CASSGGQSYEQYV. The CDR3, as DNA: TGTGCCAGCAGTGGCGGACAGTCCTACGAGCAGTACGTC.

The chain uses TRBV6-5 and TRBJ2-1; the D is unclear. With 2 bases removed from V and 0 bases from J, the gap between germline ends came to 14 bases. This CDR3 has 17 residues. CDR1 and CDR2 (germline): MNHEY, SVGAGI. The CDR3 nucleotides read TGTGCCAGCAGTTACGAAGCCCGGTTGAGCTCCTACAATGAGCAGTTCTTC. This gives the protein CASSYEARLSSYNEQFF.

J is TRBJ1-3 and V is TRBV28; no firm D call. V was trimmed by 1 base and J by 5 bases, leaving 15 bases between them. Germline V CDR1 and CDR2: MDHEN, SYDVKM. The CDR3 spans 16 residues. The CDR3 sequence: CASSLYWTEPRNTIYF. The DNA of the CDR3 is TGTGCCAGCAGTTTATACTGGACGGAACCTAGAAACACCATATATTTT.

This clonotype was counted ten times or more. The gene calls are TRBV12-3 or TRBV12-4 and TRBJ1-1, with 9 bases aligning to TRBD1. CDR3 size: 16 residues. V was pared by 5 bases and J by 4 bases, with 11 bases of the junction left unmatched. The CDR3 here is CASSPDRGWRATEAFF. CDR3 DNA sequence: TGTGCCAGCAGTCCCGACAGGGGGTGGAGAGCCACTGAAGCTTTCTTT.

This clonotype has just a few counts. V and J are TRBV4-3 and TRBJ1-2, with D tentatively TRBD1 (5 bases). From germline, CDR1 is LGHNA and CDR2 YSLEER. CDR3 length equals 15 residues. V shed 4 bases and J shed 8 bases, with 20 bases lying between them. The CDR3 DNA reads as TGCGCCAGCAGCCTCTACAAAGGACAAGGCTACGGCTACACCTTC. Residues: CASSLYKGQGYGYTF.

V gene TRBV6-2 or TRBV6-3 combines with J gene TRBJ1-5, with 8 bases aligning to TRBD1. With 4 bases clipped from V and 5 bases from J, the junction kept 10 bases outside the gene matches. The length of the CDR3 is 16 residues. Germline loops: CDR1 MNHEY, CDR2 SVGEGT. DNA for the CDR3: TGTGCCAGCAGTTCAGGGGGCGCGGAGGGTGATCAGCCCCAGCATTTT. Protein product: CASSSGGAEGDQPQHF.

This clonotype was counted ten times or more. The chain links TRBV29-1 to TRBJ2-5; 10 bases line up with TRBD1. This CDR3 has 13 residues. Germline CDR1 reads SQVTM; CDR2 reads ANQGSEA. The CDR3 DNA reads TGCACCATCGACAGGGGGCTCGTAGAGACCCAGTACTTC. Translated, it gives CTIDRGLVETQYF.

This clonotype was counted ten times or more. The chain recombines TRBV5-1 with TRBJ2-2, with 7 bases fitting TRBD2. This CDR3 comprises 14 residues. The germline V gene has CDR1 SGHRS and CDR2 YFSETQ. The trim removed 4 bases at V and 3 bases at J, leaving 3 bases unmatched. CDR3 in DNA: TGCGCCAGCAGCGCGGGACTACACACCGGGGAGCTGTTTTTT. This encodes CASSAGLHTGELFF.

The V and J genes are TRBV7-2 and TRBJ2-7, with D perhaps given as TRBD1 or TRBD2 (5 bases each). V was pared by 0 bases and J by 4 bases, with 16 bases between. Looked up from germline, CDR1 is SGHTA and CDR2 is FQGNSA. CDR3 length: 16 amino acids. DNA for the CDR3: TGTGCCAGCAGCTTAGCTGAGGGGCGCATGCCATACGAGCAGTACTTC. Protein product: CASSLAEGRMPYEQYF.

The chain employs TRBV7-2 and TRBJ2-1; 7 bases line up with TRBD2. Trimming at V came to 5 bases and at J to 1 base, leaving 2 bases not matched to a gene. Germline lookup yields CDR1 SGHTA and CDR2 FQGNSA. The CDR3 runs to 14 residues. CDR3 DNA sequence: TGTGCCAGCAGCGCGGGAGATTCCTACAATGAGCAGTTCTTC. Protein sequence: CASSAGDSYNEQFF.

This clonotype turned up a few times. The genes are TRBV29-1 and TRBJ1-1; D gene ambiguous. Germline values: CDR1 SQVTM, CDR2 ANQGSEA. The germline V and J ends were trimmed by 3 bases and 8 bases, with 13 bases remaining between them. This CDR3 contains 12 residues. As DNA, the CDR3 is TGCAGCGTTGAGGGCCCCGGTGGGGAAGCTTTCTTT. This gives the protein CSVEGPGGEAFF.

The chain carries TRBV3-1 and TRBJ2-1; D is unclear. The CDR3 is 15 amino acids. Germline lookup yields CDR1 LGHDT and CDR2 YNNKEL (reference sequence). V lost 4 bases and J 4 bases, leaving 14 bases between the germline ends. The DNA of the CDR3 is TGTGCCAGCAGCCTACAATTCACCCCTTACAATGAGCAGTTCTTC. The encoded protein is CASSLQFTPYNEQFF.

The chain combines TRBV29-1 with TRBJ2-1, with 10 bases identical to TRBD2. The CDR3 has 12 residues. V lost 7 bases to trimming and J lost 4 bases; unmatched junction nucleotides: 1. Germline assignment: CDR1 SQVTM and CDR2 ANQGSEA. In DNA form, the CDR3 reads TGCAGCGGGACTAGCGGATACAATGAGCAGTTCTTC. Its protein is CSGTSGYNEQFF.

The J gene is TRBJ1-1, the V gene TRBV6-2 or TRBV6-3; the D is unclear. Trimming removed 2 bases from V and 1 base from J, with 5 bases in between. Germline V gives CDR1 MNHEY, CDR2 SVGEGT. There are 13 residues in the CDR3. This CDR3 reads CASSYTQNTEAFF. The CDR3 DNA reads TGTGCCAGCAGTTACACTCAGAACACTGAAGCTTTCTTT.